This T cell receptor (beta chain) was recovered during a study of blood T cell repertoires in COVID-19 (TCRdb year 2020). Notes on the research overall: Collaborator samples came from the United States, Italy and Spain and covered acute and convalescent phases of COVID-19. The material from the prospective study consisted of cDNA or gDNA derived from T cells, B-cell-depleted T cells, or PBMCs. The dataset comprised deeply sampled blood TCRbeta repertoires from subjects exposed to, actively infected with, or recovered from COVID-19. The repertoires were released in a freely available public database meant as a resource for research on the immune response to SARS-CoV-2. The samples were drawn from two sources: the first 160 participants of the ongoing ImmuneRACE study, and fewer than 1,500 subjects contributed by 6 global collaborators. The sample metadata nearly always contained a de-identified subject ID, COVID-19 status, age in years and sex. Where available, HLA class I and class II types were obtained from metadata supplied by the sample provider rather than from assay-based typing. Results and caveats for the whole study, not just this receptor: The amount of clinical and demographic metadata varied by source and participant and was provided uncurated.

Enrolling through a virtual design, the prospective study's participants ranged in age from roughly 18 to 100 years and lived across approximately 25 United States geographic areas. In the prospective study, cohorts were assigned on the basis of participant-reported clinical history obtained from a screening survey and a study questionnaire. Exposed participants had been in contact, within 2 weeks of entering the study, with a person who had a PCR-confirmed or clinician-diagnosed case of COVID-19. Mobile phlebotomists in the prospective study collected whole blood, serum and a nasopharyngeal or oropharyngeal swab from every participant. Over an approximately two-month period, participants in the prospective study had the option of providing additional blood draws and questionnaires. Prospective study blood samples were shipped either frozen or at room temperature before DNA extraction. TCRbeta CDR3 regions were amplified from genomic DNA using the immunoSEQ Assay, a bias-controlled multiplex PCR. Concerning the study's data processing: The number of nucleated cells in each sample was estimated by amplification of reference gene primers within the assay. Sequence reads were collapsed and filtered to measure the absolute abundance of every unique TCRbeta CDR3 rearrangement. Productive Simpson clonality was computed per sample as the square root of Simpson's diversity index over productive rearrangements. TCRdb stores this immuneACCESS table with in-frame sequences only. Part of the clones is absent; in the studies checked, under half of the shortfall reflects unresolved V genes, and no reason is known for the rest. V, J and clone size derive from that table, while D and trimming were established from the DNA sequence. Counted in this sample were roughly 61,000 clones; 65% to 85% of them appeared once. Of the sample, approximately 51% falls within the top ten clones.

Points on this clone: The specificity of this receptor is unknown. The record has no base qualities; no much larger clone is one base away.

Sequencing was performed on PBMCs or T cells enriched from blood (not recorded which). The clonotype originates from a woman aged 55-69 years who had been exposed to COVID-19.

The DNA is TGTGCCAGCAGTTTAGCAGGGGGTGACTATGGCTACACCTTC. The resulting protein is CASSLAGGDYGYTF. The V and J segments used are TRBV27 and TRBJ1-2; TRBD1 fits 7 bases in the junction. V is cut back by 2 bases and J by 3 bases, with 3 bases in the junction unmatched. The CDR3 goes from the cysteine to the phenylalanine over 14 residues. This entry keeps only the CDR3 DNA: 42 bases, framed from base 1. CDR1 MNHEY and CDR2 SMNVEV were looked up in the germline V gene (reference sequence).